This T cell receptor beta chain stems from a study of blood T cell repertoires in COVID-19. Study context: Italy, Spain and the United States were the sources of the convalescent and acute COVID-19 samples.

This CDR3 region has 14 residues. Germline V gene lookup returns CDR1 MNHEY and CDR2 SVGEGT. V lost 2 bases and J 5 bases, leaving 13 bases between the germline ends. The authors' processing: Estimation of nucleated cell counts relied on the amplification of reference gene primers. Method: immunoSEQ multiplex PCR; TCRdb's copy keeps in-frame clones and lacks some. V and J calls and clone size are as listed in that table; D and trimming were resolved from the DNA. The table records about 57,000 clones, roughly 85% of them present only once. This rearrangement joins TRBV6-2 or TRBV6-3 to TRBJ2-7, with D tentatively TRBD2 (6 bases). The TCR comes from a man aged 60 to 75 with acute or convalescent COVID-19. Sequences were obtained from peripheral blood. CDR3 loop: CASSYLGGFDEQYF. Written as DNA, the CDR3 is TGTGCCAGCAGTTACCTTGGGGGGTTTGACGAGCAGTACTTC.